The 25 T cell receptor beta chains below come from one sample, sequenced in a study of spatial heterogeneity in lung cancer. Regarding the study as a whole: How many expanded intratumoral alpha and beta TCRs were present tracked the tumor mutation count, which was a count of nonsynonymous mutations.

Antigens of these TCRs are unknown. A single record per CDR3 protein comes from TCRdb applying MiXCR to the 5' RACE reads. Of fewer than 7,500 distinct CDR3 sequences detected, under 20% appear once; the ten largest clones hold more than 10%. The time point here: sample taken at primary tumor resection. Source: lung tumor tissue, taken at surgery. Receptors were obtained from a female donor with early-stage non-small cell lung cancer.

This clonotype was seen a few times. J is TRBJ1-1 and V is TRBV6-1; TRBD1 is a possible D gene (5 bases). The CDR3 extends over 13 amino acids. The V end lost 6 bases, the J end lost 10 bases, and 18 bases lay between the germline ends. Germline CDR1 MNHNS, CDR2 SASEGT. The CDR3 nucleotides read TGTGCCAGCAGCCTCGGGACTGACGCGAGAGCTTTCTTT. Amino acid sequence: CASSLGTDARAFF.

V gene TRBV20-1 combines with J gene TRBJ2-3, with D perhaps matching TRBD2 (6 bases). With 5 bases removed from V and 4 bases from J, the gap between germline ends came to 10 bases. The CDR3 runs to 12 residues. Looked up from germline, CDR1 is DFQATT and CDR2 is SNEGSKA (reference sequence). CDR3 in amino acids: CSAPGGADTQYF. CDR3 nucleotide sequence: TGCAGTGCTCCCGGGGGAGCAGATACGCAGTATTTT.

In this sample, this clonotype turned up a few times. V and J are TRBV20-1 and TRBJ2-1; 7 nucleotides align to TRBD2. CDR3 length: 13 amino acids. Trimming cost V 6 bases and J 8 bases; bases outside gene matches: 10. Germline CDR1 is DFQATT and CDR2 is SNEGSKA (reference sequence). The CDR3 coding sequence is TGCAGTGCACTTAGGGACTACATCGATGAGCAGTTCTTC. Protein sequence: CSALRDYIDEQFF.

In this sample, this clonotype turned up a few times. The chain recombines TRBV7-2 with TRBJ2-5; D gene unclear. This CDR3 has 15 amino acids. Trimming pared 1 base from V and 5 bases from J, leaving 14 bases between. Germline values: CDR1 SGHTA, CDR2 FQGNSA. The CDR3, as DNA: TGTGCCAGCAGCTTAGTAGGGCGTCCGGAGGAGACCCAGTACTTC. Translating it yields CASSLVGRPEETQYF.

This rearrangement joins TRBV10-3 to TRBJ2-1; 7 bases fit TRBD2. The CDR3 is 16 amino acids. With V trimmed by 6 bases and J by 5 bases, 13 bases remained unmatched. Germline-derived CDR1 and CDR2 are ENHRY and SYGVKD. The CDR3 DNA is TGTGCCATCAGCTCTAGGGAAGGGAGGGCTGACAATGAGCAGTTCTTC. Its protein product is CAISSREGRADNEQFF.

The DNA of the CDR3 is TGTGCCAGCACCCCCCTGGACAGGGGAAAGGAGGGCTACACCTTC. Amino acid sequence: CASTPLDRGKEGYTF. The chain joins TRBV11-2 to TRBJ1-2; 9 nucleotides align to TRBD1. CDR1 and CDR2 (germline): SGHAT, FQNNGV. The CDR3 is 15 amino acids. After removal of 7 bases from V and 8 bases from J, the junction contained 14 bases not matched to a gene. The variable domain in full, with the rest retrieved from reference TRBV11-2 and TRBJ1-2, is EAGVAQSPRYKIIEKRQSVAFWCNPISGHATLYWYQQILGQGPKLLIQFQNNGVVDDSQLPKDRFSAERLKGVDSTLKIQPAKLEDSAVYLCASTPLDRGKEGYTFGSGTRLTVV.

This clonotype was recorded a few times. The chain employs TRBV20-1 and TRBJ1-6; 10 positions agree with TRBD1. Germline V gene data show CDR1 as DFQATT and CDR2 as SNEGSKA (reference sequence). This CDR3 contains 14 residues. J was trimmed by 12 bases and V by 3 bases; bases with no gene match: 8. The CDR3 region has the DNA TGCAGTGCTAGGACAGGGGGCGCTTCGGGACCCCTCCACTTT. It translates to CSARTGGASGPLHF.

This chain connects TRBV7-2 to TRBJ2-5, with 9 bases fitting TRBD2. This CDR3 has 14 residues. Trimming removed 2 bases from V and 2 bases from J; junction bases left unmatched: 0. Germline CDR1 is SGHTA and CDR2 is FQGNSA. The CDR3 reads CASSLLAGQETQYF. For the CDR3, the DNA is TGTGCCAGCAGCTTACTAGCGGGGCAAGAGACCCAGTACTTC.

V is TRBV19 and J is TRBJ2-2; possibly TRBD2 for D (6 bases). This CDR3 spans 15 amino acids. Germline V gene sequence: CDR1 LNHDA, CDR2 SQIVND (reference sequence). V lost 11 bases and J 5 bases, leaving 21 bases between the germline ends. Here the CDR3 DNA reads TGTGCCGTGAGGCCGGGACTGCAATGGACCGGGGAGCTGTTTTTT. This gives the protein CAVRPGLQWTGELFF.

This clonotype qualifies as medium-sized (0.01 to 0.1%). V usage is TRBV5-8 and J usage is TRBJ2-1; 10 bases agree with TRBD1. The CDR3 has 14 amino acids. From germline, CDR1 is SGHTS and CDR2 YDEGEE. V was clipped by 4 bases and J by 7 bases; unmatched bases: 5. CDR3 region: CASSIGQGGNEQFF. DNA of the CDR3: TGTGCCAGCAGCATAGGACAGGGGGGGAATGAGCAGTTCTTC.

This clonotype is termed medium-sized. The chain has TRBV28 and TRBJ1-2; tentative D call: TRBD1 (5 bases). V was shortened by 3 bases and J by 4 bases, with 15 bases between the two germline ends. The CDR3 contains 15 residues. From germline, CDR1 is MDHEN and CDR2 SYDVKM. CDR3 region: CASSFGAIILYGYTF. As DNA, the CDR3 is TGTGCCAGCAGTTTTGGGGCCATTATCCTCTATGGCTACACCTTC.

CDR3 nucleotides: TGTGCCAGCAGCTTAGGAGGGCAGCCTGAAGCTTTCTTT. It codes for CASSLGGQPEAFF. The rearrangement links TRBV7-9 to TRBJ1-1; D is unresolved. V was trimmed by 1 base and J by 6 bases, leaving 9 bases between them. Germline V gene sequence: CDR1 SEHNR, CDR2 FQNEAQ (reference sequence). The CDR3 runs to 13 residues.

The CDR3 spells CASSFPGKETQYF. The CDR3 DNA follows: TGTGCCAGCAGCTTTCCAGGGAAAGAGACCCAGTACTTC. The chain joins TRBV5-5 to TRBJ2-5; D might be TRBD1 (5 bases). The CDR3 is made up of 13 amino acids. Germline V CDR1 and CDR2: SGHKS, YYEKEE (reference sequence). Between the trimmed V and J ends, which lost 2 bases and 3 bases, there was a span of 8 bases.

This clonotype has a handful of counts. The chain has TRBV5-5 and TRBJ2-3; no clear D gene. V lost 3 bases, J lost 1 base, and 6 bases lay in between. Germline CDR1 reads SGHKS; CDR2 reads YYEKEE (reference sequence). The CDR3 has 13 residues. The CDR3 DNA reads TGTGCCAGCAGCTCTCGGGGCACAGATACGCAGTATTTT. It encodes CASSSRGTDTQYF. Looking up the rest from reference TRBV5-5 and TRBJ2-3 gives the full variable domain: DAGVTQSPTHLIKTRGQQVTLRCSPISGHKSVSWYQQVLGQGPQFIFQYYEKEERGRGNFPDRFSARQFPNYSSELNVNALLLGDSALYLCASSSRGTDTQYFGPGTRLTVL.

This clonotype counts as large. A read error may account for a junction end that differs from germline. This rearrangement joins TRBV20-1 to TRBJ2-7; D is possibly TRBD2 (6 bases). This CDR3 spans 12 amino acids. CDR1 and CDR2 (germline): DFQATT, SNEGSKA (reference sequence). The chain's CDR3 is CSARGTRLVGHF. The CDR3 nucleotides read TGCAGTGCTAGAGGCACGCGACTAGTGGGGCACTTC.

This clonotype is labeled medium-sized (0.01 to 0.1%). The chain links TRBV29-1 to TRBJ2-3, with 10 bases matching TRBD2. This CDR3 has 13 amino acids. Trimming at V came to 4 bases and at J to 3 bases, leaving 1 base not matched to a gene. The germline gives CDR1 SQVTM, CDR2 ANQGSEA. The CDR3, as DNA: TGCAGCGTTGTACTAGCGGGGACAGATACGCAGTATTTT. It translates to CSVVLAGTDTQYF.

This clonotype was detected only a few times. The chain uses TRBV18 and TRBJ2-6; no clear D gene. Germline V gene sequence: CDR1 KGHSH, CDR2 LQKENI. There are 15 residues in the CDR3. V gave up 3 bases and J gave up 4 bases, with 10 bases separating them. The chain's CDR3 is CASSPPLLGANVLTF. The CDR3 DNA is TGTGCCAGCTCACCGCCTCTTTTAGGGGCCAACGTCCTGACTTTC.

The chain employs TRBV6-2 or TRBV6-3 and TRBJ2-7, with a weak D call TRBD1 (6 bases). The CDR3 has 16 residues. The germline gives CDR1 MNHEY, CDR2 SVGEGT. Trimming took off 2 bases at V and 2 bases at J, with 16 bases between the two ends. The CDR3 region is CASSYAPGHFTYEQYF. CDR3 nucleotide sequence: TGTGCCAGCAGTTACGCACCGGGACACTTTACCTACGAGCAGTACTTC.

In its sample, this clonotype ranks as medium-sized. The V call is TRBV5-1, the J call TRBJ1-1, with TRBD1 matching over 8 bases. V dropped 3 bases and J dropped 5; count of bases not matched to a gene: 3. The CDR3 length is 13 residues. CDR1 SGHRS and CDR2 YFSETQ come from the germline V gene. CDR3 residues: CASSYGQGTEAFF. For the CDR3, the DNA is TGCGCCAGCAGCTATGGACAGGGAACTGAAGCTTTCTTT. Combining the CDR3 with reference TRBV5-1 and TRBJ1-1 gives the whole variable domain KAGVTQTPRYLIKTRGQQVTLSCSPISGHRSVSWYQQTPGQGLQFLFEYFSETQRNKGNFPGRFSGRQFSNSRSEMNVSTLELGDSALYLCASSYGQGTEAFFGQGTRLTVV.

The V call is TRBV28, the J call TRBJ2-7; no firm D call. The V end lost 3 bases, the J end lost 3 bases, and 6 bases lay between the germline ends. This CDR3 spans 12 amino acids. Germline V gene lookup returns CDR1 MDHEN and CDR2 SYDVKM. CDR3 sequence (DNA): TGTGCCAGCAGTTTGGACGGCTACGAGCAGTACTTC. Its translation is CASSLDGYEQYF.

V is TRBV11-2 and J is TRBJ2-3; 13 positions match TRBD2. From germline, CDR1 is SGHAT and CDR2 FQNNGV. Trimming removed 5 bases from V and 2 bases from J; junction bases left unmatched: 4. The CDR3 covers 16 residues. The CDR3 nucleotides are TGTGCCAGCAGCCTCGGACTAGCGGGGGCCACAGATACGCAGTATTTT. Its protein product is CASSLGLAGATDTQYF.

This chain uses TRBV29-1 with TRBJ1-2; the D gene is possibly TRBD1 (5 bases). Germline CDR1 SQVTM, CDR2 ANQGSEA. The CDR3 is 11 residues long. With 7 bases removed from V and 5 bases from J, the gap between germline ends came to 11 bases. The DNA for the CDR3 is TGCAGCGCTGGCTGGGGGTATGGCTACACCTTC. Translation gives CSAGWGYGYTF.

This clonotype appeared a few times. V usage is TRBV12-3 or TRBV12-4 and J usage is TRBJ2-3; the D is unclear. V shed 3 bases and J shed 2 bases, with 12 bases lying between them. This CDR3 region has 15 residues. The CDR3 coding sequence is TGTGCCAGCAGTTTCGGCGGAAAGCCCACAGATACGCAGTATTTT. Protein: CASSFGGKPTDTQYF.

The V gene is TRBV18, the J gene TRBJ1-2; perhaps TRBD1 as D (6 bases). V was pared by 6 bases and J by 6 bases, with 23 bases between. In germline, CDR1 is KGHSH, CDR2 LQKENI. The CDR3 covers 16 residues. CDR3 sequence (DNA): TGTGCCAGCTCCCCAGGCAGGGGCACAAAGACCCATGGCTACACCTTC. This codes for CASSPGRGTKTHGYTF.

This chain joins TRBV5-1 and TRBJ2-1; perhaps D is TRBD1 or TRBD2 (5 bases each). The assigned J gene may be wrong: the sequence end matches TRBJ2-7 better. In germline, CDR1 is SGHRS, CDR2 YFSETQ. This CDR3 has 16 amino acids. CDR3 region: CASSLEGPSSYNEQYF. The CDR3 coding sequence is TGCGCCAGCAGCTTAGAGGGGCCGAGCTCCTACAATGAGCAGTACTTC.